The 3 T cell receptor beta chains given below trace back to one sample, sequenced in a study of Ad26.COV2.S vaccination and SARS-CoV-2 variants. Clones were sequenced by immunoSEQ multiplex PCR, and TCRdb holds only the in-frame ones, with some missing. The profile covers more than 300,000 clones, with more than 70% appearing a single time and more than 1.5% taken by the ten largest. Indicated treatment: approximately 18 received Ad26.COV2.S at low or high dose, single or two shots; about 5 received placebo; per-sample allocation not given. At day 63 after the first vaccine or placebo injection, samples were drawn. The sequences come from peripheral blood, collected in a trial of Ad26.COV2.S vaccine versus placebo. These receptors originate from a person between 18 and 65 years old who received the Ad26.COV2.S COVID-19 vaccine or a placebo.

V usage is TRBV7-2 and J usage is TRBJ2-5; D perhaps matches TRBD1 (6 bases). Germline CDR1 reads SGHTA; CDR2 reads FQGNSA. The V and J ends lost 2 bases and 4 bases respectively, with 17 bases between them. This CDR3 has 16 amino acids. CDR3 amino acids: CASSLNVGRGRETQYF. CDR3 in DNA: TGTGCCAGCAGCTTAAACGTAGGCAGGGGAAGAGAGACCCAGTACTTC. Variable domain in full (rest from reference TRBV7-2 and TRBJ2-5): GAGVSQSPSNKVTEKGKDVELRCDPISGHTALYWYRQSLGQGLEFLIYFQGNSAPDKSGLPSDRFSAERTGGSVSTLTIQRTQQEDSAVYLCASSLNVGRGRETQYFGPGTRLLVL.

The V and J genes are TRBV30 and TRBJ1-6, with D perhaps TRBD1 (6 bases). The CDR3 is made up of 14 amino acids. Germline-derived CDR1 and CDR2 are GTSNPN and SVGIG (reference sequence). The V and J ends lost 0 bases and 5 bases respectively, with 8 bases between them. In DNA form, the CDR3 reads TGTGCCTGGAGTGTAACAGGGCATAATTCACCCCTCCACTTT. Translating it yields CAWSVTGHNSPLHF.

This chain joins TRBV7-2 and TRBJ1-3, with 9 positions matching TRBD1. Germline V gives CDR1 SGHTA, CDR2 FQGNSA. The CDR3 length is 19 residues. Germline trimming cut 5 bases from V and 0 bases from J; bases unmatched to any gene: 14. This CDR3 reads CASSARDRAGFSSGNTIYF. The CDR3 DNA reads TGTGCCAGCAGCGCTCGGGACAGGGCGGGTTTTAGCTCTGGAAACACCATATATTTT.